This T cell receptor (beta chain) was sequenced in a study of blood T cell repertoires in COVID-19. Method: immunoSEQ multiplex PCR; TCRdb's copy keeps in-frame clones and lacks some. The data contain around 56,000 clones, around 86% of them singletons. V was trimmed by 1 base and J by 6 bases, leaving 13 bases between them. Germline V gives CDR1 LGHNA, CDR2 YSLEER. The CDR3 length is 15 residues. Sequencing was performed on peripheral blood. The genes are TRBV4-3 and TRBJ1-5; perhaps TRBD1 as D (5 bases). The clonotype originates from a woman aged 80 or over with active or convalescent COVID-19. As DNA, the CDR3 is TGCGCCAGCAGCCAAGGAGGAGGGACCGGTCAGCCCCAGCATTTT. This sequence encodes CASSQGGGTGQPQHF.